A selection of T cell receptor beta chains follows, all from one sample in a study of beta chain features in type 1 diabetes. Sequencing was performed with immunoSEQ multiplex PCR; in TCRdb, only in-frame clones are kept and a portion is missing. The table has more than 300,000 clones, 8% seen once. Sequencing was done on a sample of central memory CD4+ T cells from blood. These receptors were obtained from a woman aged 18-29 years in good health. CDR3s include the opening cysteine and the closing phenylalanine or tryptophan. The D gene is left open where the match is weak. Clone size appears in some rows only: once, few, many, or a class for an expanded clone.

few TRBD1 TRBJ1-1 TRBV7-9 CASSQTGATEAFF TGTGCCAGCAGCCAGACAGGGGCAACTGAAGCTTTCTTT
. . TRBJ1-1 TRBV4-3 CASSQDPNTEAFF TGCGCCAGCAGCCAAGACCCGAACACTGAAGCTTTCTTT
. TRBD2 TRBJ2-5 TRBV7-2 CASRPSGEVKETQYF TGTGCCAGCAGACCAAGCGGGGAAGTAAAAGAGACCCAGTACTTC
few . TRBJ2-3 TRBV7-2 CASSLVVDTQYF TGTGCCAGCAGCTTAGTCGTCGATACGCAGTATTTT
. . TRBJ2-7 TRBV4-1 CASSNPGSASYEQYF TGCGCCAGCAGCAACCCGGGATCTGCCTCCTACGAGCAGTACTTC
. TRBD2 TRBJ2-1 TRBV11-2 CASSSLAGGPGNEQFF TGTGCCAGCAGCTCCCTAGCGGGAGGGCCTGGCAATGAGCAGTTCTTC
few . TRBJ1-2 TRBV25-1 CASSRSIGNYGYTF TGTGCCAGCAGTCGGAGCATTGGTAACTATGGCTACACCTTC
few . TRBJ1-1 TRBV2 CASSELGEAFF TGTGCCAGCAGTGAACTGGGGGAAGCTTTCTTT
few . TRBJ1-3 TRBV2 CASSLRGRNSGNTIYF TGTGCCAGCAGCCTCAGGGGTAGGAACTCTGGAAACACCATATATTTT
few . TRBJ2-3 TRBV10-3 CAISEGQESTDTQYF TGTGCCATCAGTGAGGGCCAGGAGAGCACAGATACGCAGTATTTT
few . TRBJ1-1 TRBV18 CASSPFGQGRMTEAFF TGTGCCAGCTCACCATTTGGGCAGGGGAGGATGACTGAAGCTTTCTTT
few TRBD2 TRBJ2-3 TRBV4-1 CASSQELAGGDTQYF TGCGCCAGCAGCCAAGAACTAGCGGGAGGAGATACGCAGTATTTT
. . TRBJ2-7 TRBV27 CASSISGRRPYEQYF TGTGCCAGCAGTATATCGGGACGGCGTCCCTACGAGCAGTACTTC
many . TRBJ2-4 TRBV10-3 CAISDQTLAKNIQYF TGTGCCATCAGTGACCAGACTCTAGCCAAAAACATTCAGTACTTC
. . TRBJ1-4 TRBV15 CATSNGKNEKLFF TGTGCCACCAGCAACGGCAAGAATGAAAAACTGTTTTTT
. . TRBJ2-5 TRBV18 CASSPPMQVETQYF TGTGCCAGCTCACCACCGATGCAAGTGGAGACCCAGTACTTC
few TRBD1 TRBJ2-1 TRBV5-1 CASSLEGQGAREQFF TGCGCCAGCAGCTTGGAAGGCCAGGGGGCACGTGAGCAGTTCTTC
few . TRBJ1-4 TRBV2 CASQGFEDEKLFF TGTGCCAGCCAGGGTTTTGAGGATGAAAAACTGTTTTTT
. . TRBJ2-5 TRBV29-1 CSVSYMGETQYF TGCAGCGTTTCGTATATGGGAGAGACCCAGTACTTC
. TRBD2 TRBJ2-3 TRBV7-3 CASSLGLAGGTQYF TGTGCCAGCAGCTTAGGGCTAGCGGGTGGTACGCAGTATTTT
. . TRBJ2-1 TRBV11-3 CASSFGQGLINEQFF TGTGCCAGCAGCTTTGGGCAGGGGTTGATCAATGAGCAGTTCTTC
. TRBD2 TRBJ2-7 TRBV5-1 CASSLGTSGGYEQYF TGCGCCAGCAGCTTGGGGACTAGCGGAGGGTACGAGCAGTACTTC